This T cell receptor (beta chain) originates from a study of T cell repertoires in cytomegalovirus infection. Overall study context: In the study, CMV epitopes included recently identified HLA-C-restricted and well-studied HLA-B-restricted ones.

TCRdb reprocessed the reads via MiXCR and lists one record per CDR3 protein. Altogether about 900,000 distinct CDR3 sequences are present, approximately 31% being singletons, with the ten largest covering 10% to 15%. This clonotype was counted between two and nine times. Its antigen remains unknown. The source material was cultured CD8+ T cells from PBMCs, sampled from culture after CMV antigen stimulation. This receptor was taken from a human donor in good health (CMV status not recorded). Some clones in this sample may be carry-over from other donors' samples.

The CDR3 DNA reads as TGTGCCAGCAGTTTAGCGCTAGACAATGAGCAGTTCTTC. This codes for CASSLALDNEQFF. This chain connects TRBV12-3 or TRBV12-4 to TRBJ2-1; D remains unclear. V was shortened by 0 bases and J by 5 bases, with 5 bases between the two germline ends. CDR3 length: 13 residues.